These 13 T cell receptor beta chains came from one sample sequenced in a study of breast tumors, draining lymph nodes, adjacent tissues. MiXCR was run by TCRdb on the multiplex PCR reads, yielding one entry per CDR3 protein. The sample has 200,000 to 250,000 distinct CDR3 sequences; about 30% are singletons. Axillary draining lymph nodes of breast cancer patients supplied the node samples. Sequencing was carried out using axillary lymph node tissue. These receptors came from a female donor with breast cancer. Some clones in this sample may be carry-over from other donors' samples.

This clonotype was detected ten times or more. The genes are TRBV20-1 and TRBJ1-2; D gene ambiguous. Germline CDR1 is DFQATT and CDR2 is SNEGSKA (reference sequence). The V gene lost 6 bases and the J gene lost 7 bases, with 18 bases spanning the gap. This CDR3 spans 13 amino acids. The CDR3 DNA reads TGCAGTGCCCTGGATCGGGAGAACGTTGGCTACACCTTC. The encoded protein is CSALDRENVGYTF.

This clonotype was counted many times. The chain combines TRBV13 with TRBJ2-5, with D perhaps given as TRBD1 or TRBD2 (7 bases each). Trimming took 5 bases from V and 7 from J, leaving 20 bases between them. CDR3 size: 15 residues. Germline CDR1 is PRHDT and CDR2 is FYEKMQ (reference sequence). The CDR3 bases are TGTGCCAGCAGCGGCACCTCCAGGGGGGGAGGGACCCAGTACTTC. It specifies CASSGTSRGGGTQYF.

Ten or more counts support this clonotype. The V call is TRBV9, the J call TRBJ2-1; 10 bases match TRBD2. V lost 0 bases, J lost 10 bases, and 7 bases stayed unmatched. Germline V CDR1 and CDR2: SGDLS, YYNGEE. This CDR3 has 15 residues. The CDR3 reads CASSVDLAGVGEQFF. The CDR3 DNA sequence: TGTGCCAGCAGCGTAGATCTAGCGGGAGTAGGCGAGCAGTTCTTC. Full variable domain (missing parts from reference TRBV9 and TRBJ2-1): DSGVTQTPKHLITATGQRVTLRCSPRSGDLSVYWYQQSLDQGLQFLIQYYNGEERAKGNILERFSAQQFPDLHSELNLSSLELGDSALYFCASSVDLAGVGEQFFGPGTRLTVL.

This clonotype was observed many times. The CDR3 loop reads CAWTRSSYNEQFF. The CDR3 bases are TGTGCCTGGACTAGGAGCTCCTACAATGAGCAGTTCTTC. V gene TRBV30 combines with J gene TRBJ2-1, with no clear D. CDR1 GTSNPN and CDR2 SVGIG come from the germline V gene (reference sequence). The CDR3 consists of 13 residues. The germline V and J ends were trimmed by 4 bases and 0 bases, with 7 bases remaining between them.

In its sample, this clonotype was seen many times. This chain connects TRBV11-3 to TRBJ2-7; TRBD1 aligns across 8 bases. Losses at the gene ends were 1 base for V and 5 bases for J; bases not matched to a gene: 10. The CDR3 totals 16 residues. Germline CDR1 and CDR2: SGHNT and YENEEA. CDR3 DNA: TGTGCCAGCAGCTTAGTATTTACAGGGGGTTTCAACGAGCAGTACTTC. Protein: CASSLVFTGGFNEQYF. The entire variable domain, with the rest obtained from reference TRBV11-3 and TRBJ2-7, is as follows: EAGVVQSPRYKIIEKKQPVAFWCNPISGHNTLYWYLQNLGQGPELLIRYENEEAVDDSQLPKDRFSAERLKGVDSTLKIQPAELGDSAVYLCASSLVFTGGFNEQYFGPGTRLTVT.

The chain has TRBV20-1 and TRBJ2-1; 9 bases match TRBD2. Germline lookup yields CDR1 DFQATT and CDR2 SNEGSKA (reference sequence). V was clipped by 1 base and J by 7 bases; unmatched bases: 5. The CDR3 extends over 14 amino acids. The CDR3 sequence is CSARGIAGVNEQFF. The CDR3 DNA is TGCAGTGCTAGAGGAATAGCGGGAGTAAATGAGCAGTTCTTC.

Ten or more counts support this clonotype. V usage is TRBV5-8 and J usage is TRBJ2-3, with D maybe TRBD2 (5 bases). Trimming shortened V by 1 base and J by 6 bases, and 24 bases separated the two germline ends. The CDR3 covers 18 residues. CDR1 and CDR2 from the germline V gene are SGHTS and YDEGEE. In nucleotides, the CDR3 is TGTGCCAGCAGCTTGCCCTTCGAGACAATGGGTGGCGGGGATACGCAGTATTTT. This gives the protein CASSLPFETMGGGDTQYF.

This clonotype showed up many times. The chain couples TRBV5-4 to TRBJ2-3; D unclear. Germline V lookup: CDR1 SGHNT, CDR2 YYREEE (reference sequence). This CDR3 spans 14 amino acids. With 4 bases removed from V and 4 bases from J, the gap between germline ends came to 13 bases. The CDR3 region is CASSITNSADTQYF. The CDR3 nucleotides are TGTGCCAGCAGCATCACTAACAGCGCAGATACGCAGTATTTT. Full variable domain (missing parts from reference TRBV5-4 and TRBJ2-3): ETGVTQSPTHLIKTRGQQVTLRCSSQSGHNTVSWYQQALGQGPQFIFQYYREEENGRGNFPPRFSGLQFPNYSSELNVNALELDDSALYLCASSITNSADTQYFGPGTRLTVL.

This clonotype was observed at least ten times. The rearrangement uses TRBV3-1 and TRBJ2-3; D ambiguous. The CDR3 is 15 amino acids. The germline V gene encodes CDR1 LGHDT and CDR2 YNNKEL (reference sequence). V lost 4 bases, J lost 5 bases, and 16 bases lay in between. The CDR3 coding sequence is TGTGCCAGCAGCCCTACTATCGCGCGGAAAGATACGCAGTATTTT. It encodes CASSPTIARKDTQYF.

This clonotype was detected a few times. This may be a read error: a much more frequent sequence differs by one nucleotide. V usage is TRBV5-8 and J usage is TRBJ1-2; a weak D match, TRBD1 (6 bases). Germline V gives CDR1 SGHTS, CDR2 YDEGEE. CDR3 size: 14 residues. In nucleotides, the CDR3 is TGTGCCAGCGGCTTCCGGGACACTGACTATGGCTACACCTTC. Its translation: CASGFRDTDYGYTF.

In its sample, this clonotype was seen many times. This rearrangement joins TRBV6-1 to TRBJ1-5, with D uncertain. CDR1 MNHNS and CDR2 SASEGT come from the germline V gene. The length of the CDR3 is 14 residues. Trimming shortened V by 0 bases and J by 2 bases, and 5 bases separated the two germline ends. The CDR3 nucleotides are TGTGCCAGCAGTGAAGCCCTCGGCAATCAGCCCCAGCATTTT. Residues: CASSEALGNQPQHF.

This clonotype was seen ten or more times. The rearrangement links TRBV5-1 to TRBJ1-2; tentatively, D is TRBD1 (5 bases). CDR1 is SGHRS and CDR2 is YFSETQ in the germline V gene. Trimming removed 2 bases from V and 4 bases from J, with 12 bases in between. This CDR3 region has 14 residues. The CDR3 DNA is TGCGCCAGCAGCTTAGGTAGCGGGACCTATGGCTACACCTTC. It codes for CASSLGSGTYGYTF.

Many counts were recorded for this clonotype. The chain has TRBV20-1 and TRBJ2-3; 7 positions agree with TRBD1. The junction had 7 bases not matched to a gene; V was cut back by 5 bases and J by 5 bases. This CDR3 comprises 13 residues. Per germline, CDR1 DFQATT and CDR2 SNEGSKA (reference sequence). CDR3 bases: TGCAGTGCTCGAAGCAGACAGGGAGATACGCAGTATTTT. The encoded protein is CSARSRQGDTQYF.